This T cell receptor (beta chain) was sequenced for a study of blood T cells in healthy people across ages. Study-wide points: No one knew whether donors had CMV, which possibly confounded expanded clonotype changes. Investigators treated diversity estimates from one million T cells as underestimates.

This clonotype occurred a few times. Its target is not known. CDR3 size: 16 residues. Germline V CDR1 and CDR2: SGHRS, YFSETQ. V lost 0 bases, J lost 5 bases, and 14 bases lay in between. The study isolated at least 6.5 million PBMCs from each sample. A J-beta primer mix and a sample-barcoded 5' primer were used in a second PCR of roughly 7 to 12 cycles. TCRdb re-called the 5' RACE reads through MiXCR, storing one row per CDR3 protein. The table shows 700,000 to 850,000 distinct CDR3 sequences, with about 53% occurring only once. The receptor comes from a man older than 75 in good health. Sequencing input: blood. The V call is TRBV5-1, the J call TRBJ2-2; possible D gene TRBD1, 5 bases. The CDR3 coding sequence is TGCGCCAGCAGCTTGGCCCAGGGTACGCGGACCGGGGAGCTGTTTTTT. It yields the protein CASSLAQGTRTGELFF.